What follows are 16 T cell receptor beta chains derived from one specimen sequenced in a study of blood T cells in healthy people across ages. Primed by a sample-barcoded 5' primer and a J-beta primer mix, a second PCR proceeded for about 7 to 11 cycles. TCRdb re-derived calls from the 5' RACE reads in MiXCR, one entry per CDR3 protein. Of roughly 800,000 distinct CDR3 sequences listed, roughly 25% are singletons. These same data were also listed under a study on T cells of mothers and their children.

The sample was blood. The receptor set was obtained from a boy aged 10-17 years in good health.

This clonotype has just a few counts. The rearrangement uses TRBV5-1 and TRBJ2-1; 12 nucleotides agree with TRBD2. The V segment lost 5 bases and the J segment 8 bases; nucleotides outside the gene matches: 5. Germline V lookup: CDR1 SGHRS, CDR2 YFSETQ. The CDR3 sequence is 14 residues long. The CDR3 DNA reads TGCGCCAGCAGGGAGACTAGCGGGAGTGATGAGCAGTTCTTC. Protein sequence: CASRETSGSDEQFF.

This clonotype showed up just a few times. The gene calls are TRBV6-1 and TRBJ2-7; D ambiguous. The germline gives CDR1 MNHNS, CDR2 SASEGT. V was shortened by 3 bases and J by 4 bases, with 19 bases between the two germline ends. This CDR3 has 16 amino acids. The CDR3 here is CASSEGPARARYEQYF. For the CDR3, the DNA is TGTGCCAGCAGTGAGGGTCCCGCCCGGGCTCGATACGAGCAGTACTTC.

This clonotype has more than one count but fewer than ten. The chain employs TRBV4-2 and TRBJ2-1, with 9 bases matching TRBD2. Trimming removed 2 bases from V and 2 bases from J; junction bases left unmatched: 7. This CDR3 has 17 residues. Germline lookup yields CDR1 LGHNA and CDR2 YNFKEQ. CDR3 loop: CASSQRSTSGTYNEQFF. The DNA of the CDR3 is TGTGCCAGCAGCCAACGATCGACTAGCGGCACCTACAATGAGCAGTTCTTC.

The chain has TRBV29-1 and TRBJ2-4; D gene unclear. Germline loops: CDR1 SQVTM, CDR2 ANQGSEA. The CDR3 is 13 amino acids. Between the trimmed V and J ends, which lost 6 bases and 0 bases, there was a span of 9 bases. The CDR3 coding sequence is TGCAGCGTCTACGACACAGCCAAAAACATTCAGTACTTC. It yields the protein CSVYDTAKNIQYF.

CDR3 amino acids: CASSYTQGEKLFF. CDR3 coding DNA: TGTGCCAGCAGTTACACCCAGGGCGAAAAACTGTTTTTT. V is TRBV6-5 and J is TRBJ1-4; D is possibly TRBD1 (5 bases). There are 13 residues in the CDR3. Germline V gene lookup returns CDR1 MNHEY and CDR2 SVGAGI. V was shortened by 2 bases and J by 8 bases, with 9 bases between the two germline ends.

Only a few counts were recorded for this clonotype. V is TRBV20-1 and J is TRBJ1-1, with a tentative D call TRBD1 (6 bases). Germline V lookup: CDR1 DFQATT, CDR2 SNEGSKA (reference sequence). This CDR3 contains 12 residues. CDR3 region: CRASKGDTEAFF. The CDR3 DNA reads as TGCAGAGCCTCCAAGGGGGACACTGAAGCTTTCTTT.

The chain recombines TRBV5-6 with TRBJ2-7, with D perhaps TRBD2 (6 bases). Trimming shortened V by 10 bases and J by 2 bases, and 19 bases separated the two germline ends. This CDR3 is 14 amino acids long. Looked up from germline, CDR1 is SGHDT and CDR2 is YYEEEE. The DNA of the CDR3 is TGTGCCGGCCGAACGCGGGGCGGCACCTACGAGCAGTACTTC. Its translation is CAGRTRGGTYEQYF.

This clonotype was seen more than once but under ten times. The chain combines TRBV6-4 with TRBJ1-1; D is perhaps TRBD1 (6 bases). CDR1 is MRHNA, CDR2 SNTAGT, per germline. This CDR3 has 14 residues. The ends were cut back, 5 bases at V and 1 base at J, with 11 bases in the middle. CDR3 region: CASSTGTPNTEAFF. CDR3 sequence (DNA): TGTGCCAGCAGTACCGGGACACCGAACACTGAAGCTTTCTTT.

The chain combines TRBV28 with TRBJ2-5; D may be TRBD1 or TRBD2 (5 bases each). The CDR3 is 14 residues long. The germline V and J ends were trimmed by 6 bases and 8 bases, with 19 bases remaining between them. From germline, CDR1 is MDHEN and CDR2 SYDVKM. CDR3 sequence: CASRSQGSPGTQYF. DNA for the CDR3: TGTGCCAGCAGAAGTCAGGGCTCCCCGGGAACCCAGTACTTC.

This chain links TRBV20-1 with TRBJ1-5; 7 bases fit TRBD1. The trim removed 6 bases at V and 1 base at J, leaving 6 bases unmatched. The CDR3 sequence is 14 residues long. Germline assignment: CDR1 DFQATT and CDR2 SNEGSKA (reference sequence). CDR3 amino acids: CSAGGWASNQPQHF. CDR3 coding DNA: TGCAGTGCAGGGGGCTGGGCGAGCAATCAGCCCCAGCATTTT.

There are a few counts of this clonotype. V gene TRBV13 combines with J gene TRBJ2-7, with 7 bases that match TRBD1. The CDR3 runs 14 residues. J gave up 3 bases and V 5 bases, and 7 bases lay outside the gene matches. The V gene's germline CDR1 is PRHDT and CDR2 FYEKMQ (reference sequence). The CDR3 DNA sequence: TGTGCCAGCAGCAATTCGACAGGGAACTACGAGCAGTACTTC. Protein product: CASSNSTGNYEQYF.

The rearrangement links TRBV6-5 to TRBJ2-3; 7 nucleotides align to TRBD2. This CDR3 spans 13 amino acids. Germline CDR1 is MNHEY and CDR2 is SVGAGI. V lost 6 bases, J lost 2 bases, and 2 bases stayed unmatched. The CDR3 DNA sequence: TGTGCCAGCAGGGGACTAAACACAGATACGCAGTATTTT. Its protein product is CASRGLNTDTQYF.

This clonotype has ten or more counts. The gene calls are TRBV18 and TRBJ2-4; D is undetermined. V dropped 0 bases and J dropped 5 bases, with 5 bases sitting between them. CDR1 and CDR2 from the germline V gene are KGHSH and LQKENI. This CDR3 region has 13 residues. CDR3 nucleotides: TGTGCCAGCTCACCACCGGCGGAAAACATTCAGTACTTC. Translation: CASSPPAENIQYF.

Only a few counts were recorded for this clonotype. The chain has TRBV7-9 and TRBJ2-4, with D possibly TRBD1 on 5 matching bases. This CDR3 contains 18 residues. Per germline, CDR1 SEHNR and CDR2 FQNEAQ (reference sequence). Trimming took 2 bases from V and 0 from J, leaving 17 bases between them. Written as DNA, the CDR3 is TGTGCCAGCAGCTTATCCCATGACAGCCTACTAGCCAAAAACATTCAGTACTTC. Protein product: CASSLSHDSLLAKNIQYF.

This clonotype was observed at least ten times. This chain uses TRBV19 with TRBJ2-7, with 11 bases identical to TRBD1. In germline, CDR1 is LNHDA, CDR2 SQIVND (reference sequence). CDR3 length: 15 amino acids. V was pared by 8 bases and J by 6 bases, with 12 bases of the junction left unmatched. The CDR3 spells CASRPPGQGAGEQYF. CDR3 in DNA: TGTGCCAGTCGTCCCCCAGGACAGGGGGCAGGCGAGCAGTACTTC.

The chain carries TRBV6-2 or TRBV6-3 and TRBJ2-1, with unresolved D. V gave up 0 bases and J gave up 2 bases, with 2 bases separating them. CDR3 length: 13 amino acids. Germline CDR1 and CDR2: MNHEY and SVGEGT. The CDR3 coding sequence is TGTGCCAGCAGTTACTCGGCCTACAATGAGCAGTTCTTC. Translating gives CASSYSAYNEQFF.